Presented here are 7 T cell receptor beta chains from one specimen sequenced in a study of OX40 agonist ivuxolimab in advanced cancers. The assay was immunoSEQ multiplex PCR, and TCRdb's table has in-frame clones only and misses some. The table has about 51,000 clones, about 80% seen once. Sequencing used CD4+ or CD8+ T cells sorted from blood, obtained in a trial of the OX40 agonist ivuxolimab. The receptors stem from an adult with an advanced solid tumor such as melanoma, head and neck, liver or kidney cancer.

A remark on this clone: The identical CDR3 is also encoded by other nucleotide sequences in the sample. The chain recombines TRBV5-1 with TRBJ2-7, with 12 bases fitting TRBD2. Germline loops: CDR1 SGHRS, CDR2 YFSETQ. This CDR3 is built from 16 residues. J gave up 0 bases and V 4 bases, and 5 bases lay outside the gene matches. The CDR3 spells CASSTGLAGSSYEQYF. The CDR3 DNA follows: TGCGCCAGCAGCACTGGACTAGCGGGGAGCTCCTACGAGCAGTACTTC.

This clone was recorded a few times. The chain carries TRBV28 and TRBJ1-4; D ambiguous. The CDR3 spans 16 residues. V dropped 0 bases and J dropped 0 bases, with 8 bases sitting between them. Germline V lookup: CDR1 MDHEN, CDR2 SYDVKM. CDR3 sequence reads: CASSLWLSATNEKLFF. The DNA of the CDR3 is TGTGCCAGCAGTTTATGGCTGTCAGCAACTAATGAAAAACTGTTTTTT.

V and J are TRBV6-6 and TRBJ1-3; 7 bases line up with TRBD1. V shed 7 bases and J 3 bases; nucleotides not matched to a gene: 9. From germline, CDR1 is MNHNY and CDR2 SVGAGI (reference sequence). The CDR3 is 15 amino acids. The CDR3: CASKTTGNLGNTIYF. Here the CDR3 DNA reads TGTGCCAGCAAAACGACAGGGAACCTTGGAAACACCATATATTTT.

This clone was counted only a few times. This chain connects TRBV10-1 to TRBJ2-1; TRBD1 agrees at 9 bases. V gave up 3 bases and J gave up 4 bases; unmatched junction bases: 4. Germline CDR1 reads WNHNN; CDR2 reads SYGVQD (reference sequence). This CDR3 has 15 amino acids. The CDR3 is CASSERTGDYNEQFF. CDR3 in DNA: TGCGCCAGCAGTGAAAGGACAGGGGATTACAATGAGCAGTTCTTC.

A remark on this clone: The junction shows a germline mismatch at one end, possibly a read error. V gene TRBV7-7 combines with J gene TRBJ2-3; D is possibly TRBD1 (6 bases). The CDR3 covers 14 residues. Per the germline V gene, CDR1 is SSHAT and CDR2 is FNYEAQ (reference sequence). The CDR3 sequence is CASSLQGGTDTQYF. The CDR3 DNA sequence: TGTGCTAGCAGCTTACAGGGTGGCACAGATACGCAGTATTTT. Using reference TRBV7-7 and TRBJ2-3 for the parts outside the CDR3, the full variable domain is GAGVSQSPRYKVTKRGQDVTLRCDPISSHATLYWYQQALGQGPEFLTYFNYEAQPDKSGLPSDRFSAERPEGSISTLTIQRTEQRDSAMYRCASSLQGGTDTQYFGPGTRLTVL.

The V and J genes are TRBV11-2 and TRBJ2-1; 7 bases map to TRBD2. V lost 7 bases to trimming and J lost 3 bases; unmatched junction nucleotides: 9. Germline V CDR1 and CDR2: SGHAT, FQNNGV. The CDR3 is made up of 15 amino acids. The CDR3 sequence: CASTMGRGFYNEQFF. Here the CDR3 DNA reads TGTGCCAGCACCATGGGGAGGGGTTTCTACAATGAGCAGTTCTTC.

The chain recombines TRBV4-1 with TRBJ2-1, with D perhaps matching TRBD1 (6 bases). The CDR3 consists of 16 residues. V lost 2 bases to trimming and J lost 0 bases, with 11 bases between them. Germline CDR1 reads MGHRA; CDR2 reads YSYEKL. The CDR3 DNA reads TGCGCCAGCAGCCAACGAGGACAGTTCTCCTACAATGAGCAGTTCTTC. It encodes CASSQRGQFSYNEQFF.